These 31 T cell receptor beta chains share one sample of origin, sequenced in a study of blood T cell repertoires in COVID-19. Assay: immunoSEQ multiplex PCR; the TCRdb copy retains only in-frame clones and omits some. Among roughly 160,000 clones, 70% to 90% were seen once, and the ten largest hold around 2.9%. Specimen: peripheral blood. These receptors originate from a woman older than 75 with COVID-19, enrolled during active disease.

The chain joins TRBV5-1 to TRBJ2-7, with D possibly being TRBD1 (6 bases). Looked up from germline, CDR1 is SGHRS and CDR2 is YFSETQ. There are 15 residues in the CDR3. V lost 4 bases and J lost 2, with 16 bases in between. In DNA form, the CDR3 reads TGCGCCAGCAGCCAAGGGCAGGGGAAGCCCTACGAGCAGTACTTC. Protein product: CASSQGQGKPYEQYF. Full variable domain (remainder filled in from reference TRBV5-1 and TRBJ2-7): KAGVTQTPRYLIKTRGQQVTLSCSPISGHRSVSWYQQTPGQGLQFLFEYFSETQRNKGNFPGRFSGRQFSNSRSEMNVSTLELGDSALYLCASSQGQGKPYEQYFGPGTRLTVT.

The chain uses TRBV7-3 and TRBJ2-1; D is unclear. This CDR3 has 15 amino acids. Trimming removed 5 bases from V and 0 bases from J, with 11 bases in between. The V gene's germline CDR1 is SGHTA and CDR2 FQGTGA. CDR3 sequence (DNA): TGTGCCAGCAGCCCTTCGAGTAGCTCCTACAATGAGCAGTTCTTC. This gives the protein CASSPSSSSYNEQFF. Drawing the rest from reference TRBV7-3 and TRBJ2-1, the complete variable domain is GAGVSQTPSNKVTEKGKYVELRCDPISGHTALYWYRQSLGQGPEFLIYFQGTGAADDSGLPNDRFFAVRPEGSVSTLKIQRTERGDSAVYLCASSPSSSSYNEQFFGPGTRLTVL.

V gene TRBV5-1 combines with J gene TRBJ2-6; D possibly corresponds to TRBD1 (6 bases). CDR3 length: 17 residues. Germline V gives CDR1 SGHRS, CDR2 YFSETQ. The V end was cut by 4 bases, the J end by 0 bases, with 14 bases between. The CDR3 bases are TGCGCCAGCAGCGGCAGCGTCAGGGGCTCTGGGGCCAACGTCCTGACTTTC. This sequence encodes CASSGSVRGSGANVLTF.

The gene calls are TRBV28 and TRBJ2-3; D may be TRBD2 (5 bases). The germline CDR1 and CDR2 sequences are MDHEN and SYDVKM. V lost 11 bases, J lost 1 base, and 10 bases lay in between. The CDR3 loop spans 12 amino acids. In DNA form, the CDR3 reads TGTGCCCTTGGGGAGCGCACAGATACGCAGTATTTT. This gives the protein CALGERTDTQYF. Full variable domain (outside the CDR3, taken from reference TRBV28 and TRBJ2-3): DVKVTQSSRYLVKRTGEKVFLECVQDMDHENMFWYRQDPGLGLRLIYFSYDVKMKEKGDIPEGYSVSREKKERFSLILESASTNQTSMYLCALGERTDTQYFGPGTRLTVL.

This chain joins TRBV20-1 and TRBJ2-7, with D perhaps TRBD2 (5 bases). V lost 3 bases to trimming and J lost 2 bases, with 8 bases between them. Per the germline V gene, CDR1 is DFQATT and CDR2 is SNEGSKA (reference sequence). This CDR3 spans 12 amino acids. CDR3 bases: TGCAGTGCTAGTCTGGAGGCCTACGAGCAGTACTTC. Its protein is CSASLEAYEQYF.

The chain recombines TRBV9 with TRBJ1-2; D is unclear. There are 14 residues in the CDR3. V was clipped by 0 bases and J by 1 base, with 7 bases between them. Germline V lookup: CDR1 SGDLS, CDR2 YYNGEE. The CDR3 DNA is TGTGCCAGCAGCGTAGAGGCGGTTAACTATGGCTACACCTTC. Translated: CASSVEAVNYGYTF.

This clone was detected once. This sequence joins TRBV19 and TRBJ2-5; the D gene is possibly TRBD2 (5 bases). The CDR3 is 13 amino acids. CDR1 is LNHDA, CDR2 SQIVND, per germline (reference sequence). V gave up 0 bases and J gave up 7 bases, with 9 bases separating them. CDR3 residues: CASSIDLGGTQYF. CDR3 bases: TGTGCCAGTAGTATAGATCTAGGAGGGACCCAGTACTTC.

V and J are TRBV3-1 (or the pseudogene TRBV3-2) and TRBJ1-2; tentatively, D is TRBD1 (6 bases). The length of the CDR3 is 13 residues. The germline V and J ends were trimmed by 1 base and 4 bases, with 7 bases remaining between them. Germline lookup yields CDR1 LGHDT and CDR2 YNNKEL (reference sequence). CDR3 nucleotide sequence: TGTGCCAGCAGCCAAGCAGGGGTCTATGGCTACACCTTC. Translation gives CASSQAGVYGYTF.

This chain connects TRBV18 to TRBJ2-7, with D possibly being TRBD1 (6 bases). The CDR3 spans 13 residues. Per the germline V gene, CDR1 is KGHSH and CDR2 is LQKENI. The V gene lost 6 bases and the J gene lost 5 bases, with 14 bases spanning the gap. CDR3 sequence (DNA): TGTGCCAGCTCTTACTCAGGGGACCACGAGCAGTACTTC. It codes for CASSYSGDHEQYF.

This clone showed up just a few times. V usage is TRBV19 and J usage is TRBJ1-5; a weak D match, TRBD1 (5 bases). CDR1 LNHDA and CDR2 SQIVND come from the germline V gene (reference sequence). Between the trimmed V and J ends, which lost 1 base and 0 bases, there was a span of 7 bases. This CDR3 has 15 residues. The CDR3 is CASSIGQYSNQPQHF. CDR3 coding DNA: TGTGCCAGTAGTATAGGACAGTATAGCAATCAGCCCCAGCATTTT.

The J gene is TRBJ1-2, the V gene TRBV16; D ambiguous. The V gene's germline CDR1 is KGHSY and CDR2 FQNENV. Trimming cost V 0 bases and J 0 bases, with 11 bases left between them. The CDR3 has 16 residues. The CDR3 DNA reads TGTGCCAGCAGCCAATCCCGACGGACTGCTAACTATGGCTACACCTTC. It encodes CASSQSRRTANYGYTF.

This chain joins TRBV27 and TRBJ2-6; 7 nucleotides match TRBD2. Germline loops: CDR1 MNHEY, CDR2 SMNVEV (reference sequence). The CDR3 runs to 17 residues. J was trimmed by 0 bases and V by 3 bases; bases with no gene match: 5. The CDR3 loop reads CASSFAGVVSGANVLTF. CDR3 in DNA: TGTGCCAGCAGTTTTGCGGGGGTCGTCTCTGGGGCCAACGTCCTGACTTTC.

The genes are TRBV7-9 and TRBJ1-1; no definite D call. This CDR3 spans 14 amino acids. Germline V lookup: CDR1 SEHNR, CDR2 FQNEAQ (reference sequence). V lost 5 bases and J lost 1, with 11 bases in between. The CDR3 sequence is CASSPTSQNTEAFF. The DNA for the CDR3 is TGTGCCAGCAGCCCAACCTCACAGAACACTGAAGCTTTCTTT.

The V and J genes are TRBV5-5 and TRBJ2-1; TRBD1 matches 7 bases. The trim removed 5 bases at V and 2 bases at J, leaving 7 bases unmatched. Germline CDR1 SGHKS, CDR2 YYEKEE (reference sequence). This CDR3 comprises 15 residues. The CDR3 coding sequence is TGTGCCAGCAGATTCGACAGGGTACCCTACAATGAGCAGTTCTTC. Protein: CASRFDRVPYNEQFF.

J is TRBJ1-2 and V is TRBV25-1, with a possible D match to TRBD1 (6 bases). Germline V gene lookup returns CDR1 MGHDK and CDR2 SYGVNS. The CDR3 is made up of 12 amino acids. The V end lost 6 bases, the J end lost 5 bases, and 10 bases lay between the germline ends. This chain's CDR3 is CASRLDSYGYTF. The CDR3 bases are TGTGCCAGCAGGTTGGACAGTTATGGCTACACCTTC.

The chain uses TRBV6-1 and TRBJ1-4, with D uncertain. CDR1 and CDR2 (germline): MNHNS, SASEGT. The CDR3 is 13 residues long. V lost 3 bases and J lost 5, with 7 bases in between. For the CDR3, the DNA is TGTGCCAGCAGTGACAGGATAAATGAAAAACTGTTTTTT. The encoded protein is CASSDRINEKLFF.

The rearrangement uses TRBV21-1 and TRBJ1-2; the DNA was not used to check the table's D call, TRBD1. TRBV21-1 represents a pseudogene. The CDR3 spans 16 residues. The CDR3 DNA sequence: TGTGCCAGCAGTCCCAGGGGAGGGACAGGGGTTTGTGGCTACACCTTC. Amino acid sequence: CASSPRGGTGVCGYTF.

This clone came up once. The chain is built from TRBV27 and TRBJ2-2, with 11 bases that match TRBD2. V shed 5 bases, J shed 5 bases, and the junction held 1 base outside the gene matches. The CDR3 is 14 amino acids. Germline CDR1 and CDR2: MNHEY and SMNVEV (reference sequence). The CDR3 here is CASSRLAGTGELFF. CDR3 sequence (DNA): TGTGCCAGCAGTCGACTAGCGGGGACCGGGGAGCTGTTTTTT.

The rearrangement uses TRBV12-5 and TRBJ2-2, with D possibly TRBD2 on 6 matching bases. Trimming took 6 bases from V and 6 from J, leaving 8 bases between them. CDR3 size: 12 residues. Germline CDR1 LGHNT, CDR2 FRNRAP. CDR3 residues: CASGRESGELFF. As DNA, the CDR3 is TGTGCTAGTGGACGGGAGTCCGGGGAGCTGTTTTTT.

The chain employs TRBV25-1 and TRBJ1-2; 7 bases are a match to TRBD1. The CDR3 contains 15 residues. Trimming at V came to 9 bases and at J to 4 bases, leaving 14 bases not matched to a gene. Germline CDR1 and CDR2: MGHDK and SYGVNS. The CDR3 coding sequence is TGTGCCAGTCACCCTCCCCCCGGGACAGCCTATGGCTACACCTTC. Protein: CASHPPPGTAYGYTF.

V is TRBV19 and J is TRBJ2-3; D is unresolved. This CDR3 comprises 13 residues. Germline assignment: CDR1 LNHDA and CDR2 SQIVND (reference sequence). V lost 1 base and J lost 2, with 4 bases in between. The CDR3, as DNA: TGTGCCAGTAGTATAGCAAACACAGATACGCAGTATTTT. It yields the protein CASSIANTDTQYF.

CDR3 in amino acids: CASSKSHRDREERETQYF. CDR3 nucleotides: TGTGCCAGCAGCAAGAGCCACCGGGACAGGGAGGAGAGAGAGACCCAGTACTTC. The chain combines TRBV21-1 with TRBJ2-5; the DNA was not compared with TRBD1, the D call given in the table. TRBV21-1 is tagged as a pseudogene. CDR3 size: 18 residues.

This clone was counted only a few times. The chain joins TRBV27 to TRBJ2-7; a weak D match, TRBD2 (6 bases). CDR3 size: 13 residues. The germline CDR1 and CDR2 sequences are MNHEY and SMNVEV (reference sequence). The V gene lost 10 bases and the J gene lost 0 bases, with 13 bases spanning the gap. CDR3 in amino acids: CATGGIFSYEQYF. The CDR3 DNA is TGTGCCACCGGCGGGATATTCTCCTACGAGCAGTACTTC.

The chain carries TRBV7-6 and TRBJ1-3; 8 positions match TRBD1. CDR3 length: 17 residues. Germline V CDR1 and CDR2: SGHVS, FNYEAQ. V lost 5 bases and J lost 1; bases outside the gene matches: 10. This CDR3 is CASSPPGQVGSGNTIYF. In DNA form, the CDR3 reads TGTGCCAGCAGCCCACCGGGACAGGTGGGGTCTGGAAACACCATATATTTT.

The chain employs TRBV24-1 and TRBJ2-5; 8 nucleotides match TRBD1. The CDR3 has 16 residues. The V and J ends lost 5 bases and 1 base, in that order; junction bases with no gene match: 8. Germline V gene lookup returns CDR1 KGHDR and CDR2 SFDVKD. This CDR3 reads CATSGGAGGIQETQYF. The CDR3 DNA is TGTGCCACCAGTGGCGGGGCAGGGGGCATCCAAGAGACCCAGTACTTC.

The chain carries TRBV3-1 (or the pseudogene TRBV3-2) and TRBJ2-5; D might be TRBD2 (6 bases). Germline values: CDR1 LGHDT, CDR2 YNNKEL (reference sequence). CDR3 length: 18 amino acids. V lost 1 base to trimming and J lost 5 bases, with 23 bases between them. CDR3 residues: CASSQACGGTLLVETQYF. DNA of the CDR3: TGTGCCAGCAGCCAAGCCTGCGGCGGGACTCTGCTGGTTGAGACCCAGTACTTC.

The chain recombines TRBV18 with TRBJ2-3, with TRBD2 identical over 10 bases. CDR3 length: 16 residues. Per germline, CDR1 KGHSH and CDR2 LQKENI. V shed 0 bases, J shed 2 bases, and the junction held 2 bases outside the gene matches. CDR3 amino acids: CASSPPGLADTDTQYF. The CDR3 nucleotides read TGTGCCAGCTCACCACCTGGACTAGCGGACACAGATACGCAGTATTTT.

This chain uses TRBV27 with TRBJ2-2; TRBD1 matches 8 bases. Germline assignment: CDR1 MNHEY and CDR2 SMNVEV (reference sequence). The CDR3 consists of 16 residues. V shed 2 bases and J 0 bases; nucleotides not matched to a gene: 2. CDR3: CASSLIQGANTGELFF. CDR3 coding DNA: TGTGCCAGCAGTTTAATACAGGGGGCGAACACCGGGGAGCTGTTTTTT.

This clone was counted between two and nine times. V and J are TRBV24-1 and TRBJ2-1, with D possibly TRBD2 on 5 matching bases. CDR1 and CDR2 (germline): KGHDR, SFDVKD. The CDR3 has 14 residues. V was trimmed by 1 base and J by 6 bases, leaving 9 bases between them. CDR3 sequence: CATSDFSSGNEQFF. CDR3 DNA: TGTGCCACCAGTGATTTCTCCAGCGGCAATGAGCAGTTCTTC.

V and J are TRBV30 and TRBJ1-1; unclear D gene. Germline V CDR1 and CDR2: GTSNPN, SVGIG (reference sequence). The length of the CDR3 is 12 residues. The V and J ends lost 5 bases and 2 bases respectively, with 9 bases between them. For the CDR3, the DNA is TGTGCCTGGGCGCGGGATAACACTGAAGCTTTCTTT. Amino acids: CAWARDNTEAFF.

The chain is built from TRBV3-1 (or the pseudogene TRBV3-2) and TRBJ1-3; D not certain. With 4 bases removed from V and 1 base from J, the gap between germline ends came to 14 bases. Germline assignment: CDR1 LGHDT and CDR2 YNNKEL (reference sequence). The CDR3 has 16 amino acids. The chain's CDR3 is CASSPFPRASGNTIYF. The CDR3 coding sequence is TGTGCCAGCAGCCCCTTTCCGAGGGCGTCTGGAAACACCATATATTTT.